These T cell receptor beta chains were read from a single sample in a study of beta chain features in type 1 diabetes. The repertoire was sequenced with immunoSEQ multiplex PCR; TCRdb's copy has only in-frame clones and lacks some. The sample yields 350,000 to 400,000 clones, less than 15% seen once. The sequencing sample was made of naive CD4+ T cells from blood. These receptors came from a woman under 30 in good health. The CDR3 runs from the conserved cysteine through the conserved F or W.

v_call	j_call	cdr3_aa
TRBV30	TRBJ1-1	CAWSVEQPNTEAFF
TRBV18	TRBJ2-7	CASSPGQVYEQYF
TRBV14	TRBJ2-1	CASSQGAGDEQFF
TRBV7-2	TRBJ1-1	CASSPSRDTQKAAFF
TRBV9	TRBJ2-7	CASSGGGTRFGEQYF
TRBV29-1	TRBJ1-4	CSVEEAPGEKLFF
TRBV4-3	TRBJ2-5	CASSQDYAYGTSGNRETQYF
TRBV4-2	TRBJ2-1	CASSQARDNEQFF
TRBV19	TRBJ1-5	CASSIPDRGPYQPQHF
TRBV29-1	TRBJ2-1	CSVDLASYNEQFF
TRBV7-2	TRBJ1-2	CASSSSGQTSNYGYTF
TRBV29-1	TRBJ1-4	CSAGHNEKLFF
TRBV4-1	TRBJ1-4	CASSQTGGRTNEKLFF
TRBV5-1	TRBJ2-1	CASSLWQGAGEQFF
TRBV5-1	TRBJ2-1	CASRSSGIHNEQFF
TRBV30	TRBJ2-5	CAWSRRDRGYQETQYF
TRBV7-2	TRBJ2-7	CASSFGTAPATGEQYF
TRBV9	TRBJ2-1	CASSVGGGGAEQFF
TRBV25-1	TRBJ1-2	CASSEYRVTDYGYTF
TRBV5-4	TRBJ2-7	CASSTGLAGGYEQYF
TRBV4-1	TRBJ2-5	CASSQDLETQYF
TRBV9	TRBJ1-2	CASSGGDRADGYTF
TRBV14	TRBJ2-2	CASSLANTGELFF
TRBV6-6	TRBJ1-1	CASGREAFF
TRBV30	TRBJ2-5	CAWILPGQGKETQYF
TRBV30	TRBJ1-5	CAWSVGGGGQPQHF
TRBV18	TRBJ2-1	CASSPVARRTYNEQFF
TRBV18	TRBJ2-1	CASSSEVAYNEQFF
TRBV28	TRBJ2-7	CASSSKGTGVYEQYF
TRBV7-9	TRBJ2-1	CASQGSNEQFF
TRBV29-1	TRBJ2-7	CSVDGEADEQYF
TRBV7-9	TRBJ2-7	CASSPTTYEQYF
TRBV19	TRBJ2-2	CASSPQRDGELFF
TRBV5-8	TRBJ2-3	CASSLASGGSTDTQYF
TRBV5-6	TRBJ2-3	CASSSRDFTDTQYF
TRBV5-6	TRBJ2-7	CASSLGLPRVEQYF
TRBV29-1	TRBJ2-5	CSVVGGPGVETQYF
TRBV5-1	TRBJ1-2	CASSLTMDGDGYTF
TRBV4-3	TRBJ2-7	CASSQLRLAGDPYEQYF
TRBV7-8	TRBJ2-7	CASSLWTGQADEQYF
TRBV5-1	TRBJ1-2	CASSEEGQGARGYTF
TRBV28	TRBJ2-1	CATETGGKDEQFF
TRBV7-9	TRBJ1-2	CASSSRGGYTF
TRBV30	TRBJ2-1	CAWSAKRENDEQFF
TRBV30	TRBJ1-3	CAWSPGQDTIYF
TRBV4-2	TRBJ2-7	CASSQEVLAGGQYF
TRBV7-9	TRBJ1-2	CASSAIDRGRGYGYTF
TRBV18	TRBJ2-2	CASSPYEYTGELFF
TRBV18	TRBJ2-3	CASSPSLGLAGHTDTQYF
TRBV30	TRBJ1-2	CASKRSSGQGTYYGYTF
TRBV6-5	TRBJ2-4	CASKYSLQVDIQYF